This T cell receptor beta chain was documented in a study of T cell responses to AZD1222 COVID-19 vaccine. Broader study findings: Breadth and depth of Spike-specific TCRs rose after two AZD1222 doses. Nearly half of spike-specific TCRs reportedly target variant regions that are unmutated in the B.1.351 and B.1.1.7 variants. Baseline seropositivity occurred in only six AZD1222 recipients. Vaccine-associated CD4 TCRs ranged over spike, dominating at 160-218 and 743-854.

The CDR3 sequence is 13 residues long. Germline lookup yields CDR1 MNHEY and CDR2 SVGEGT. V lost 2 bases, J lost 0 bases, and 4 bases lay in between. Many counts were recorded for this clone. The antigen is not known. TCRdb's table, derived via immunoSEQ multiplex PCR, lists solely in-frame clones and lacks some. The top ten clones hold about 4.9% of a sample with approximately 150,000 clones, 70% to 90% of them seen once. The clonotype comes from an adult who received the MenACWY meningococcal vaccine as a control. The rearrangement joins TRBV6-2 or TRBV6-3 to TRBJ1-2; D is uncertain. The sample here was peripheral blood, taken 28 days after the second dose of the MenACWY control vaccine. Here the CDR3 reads CASSYGPNYGYTF. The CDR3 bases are TGTGCCAGCAGTTACGGTCCTAACTATGGCTACACCTTC.